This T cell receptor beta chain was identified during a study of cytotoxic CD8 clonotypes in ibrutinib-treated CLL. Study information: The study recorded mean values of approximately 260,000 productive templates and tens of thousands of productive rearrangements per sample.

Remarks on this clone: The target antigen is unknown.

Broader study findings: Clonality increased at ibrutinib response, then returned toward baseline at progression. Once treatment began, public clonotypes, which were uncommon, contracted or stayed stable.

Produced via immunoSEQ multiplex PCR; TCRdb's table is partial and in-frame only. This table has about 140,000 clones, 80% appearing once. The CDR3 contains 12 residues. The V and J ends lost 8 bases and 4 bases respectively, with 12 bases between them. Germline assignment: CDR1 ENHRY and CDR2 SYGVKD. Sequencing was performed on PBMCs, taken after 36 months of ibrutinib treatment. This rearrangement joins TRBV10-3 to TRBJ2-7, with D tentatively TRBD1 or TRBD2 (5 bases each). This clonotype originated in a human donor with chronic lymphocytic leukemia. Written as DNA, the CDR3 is TGTGCCATCGGGACGGCTCCATACGAGCAGTACTTC. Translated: CAIGTAPYEQYF.